Listed below are T cell receptor beta chains from one sample, sequenced in a study of blood T cell repertoires in COVID-19. Some clones are missing from TCRdb's copy, which holds only in-frame ones; the method was immunoSEQ multiplex PCR. This repertoire shows under 250,000 clones, around 83% found once; its top ten account for 8.2%. Sequenced input: peripheral blood. Every receptor here comes from a woman aged 45-65 years with acute or convalescent COVID-19. CDR3s include the opening cysteine and the closing phenylalanine or tryptophan. A D gene is named only where the DNA matches it firmly. Clone size is not always given. Where it is, it says once, few, many or a class for expanded clones.

V	D	J	size	DNA	CDR3
TRBV19	-	TRBJ2-2	few	TGTGCCAGTAGTACAGGGGAACTATACACCGGGGAGCTGTTTTTT	CASSTGELYTGELFF
TRBV27	TRBD2	TRBJ2-1	-	TGTGCCAGCAGTTTACAGTCGCTAGCGGGAAGGGAGCAGTTCTTC	CASSLQSLAGREQFF
TRBV30	-	TRBJ1-3	-	TGTGCCTGGGCAGGGGCTGGAAACACCATATATTTT	CAWAGAGNTIYF
TRBV2	TRBD2	TRBJ2-3	-	TGTGCCAGCATGGGGACTAGCGGGAGAGGAAGCGCAGATACGCAGTATTTT	CASMGTSGRGSADTQYF
TRBV29-1	TRBD1	TRBJ1-2	-	TGCAGCGTTGACGGGACAGGGACTAACTATGGCTACACCTTC	CSVDGTGTNYGYTF
TRBV5-8	-	TRBJ1-5	-	TGTGCCAGCAGCTTGGATGTAGGGGGTGACAATCAGCCCCAGCATTTT	CASSLDVGGDNQPQHF
TRBV29-1	TRBD1	TRBJ1-2	-	TGCAGCGTTGAAAGGGGGACAGGGGGCAATGGCTACACCTTC	CSVERGTGGNGYTF
TRBV28	-	TRBJ2-5	-	TGTGCCAGCAAGGTGGTGGCGGGACCGTACCAAGAGACCCAGTACTTC	CASKVVAGPYQETQYF
TRBV5-1	TRBD2	TRBJ2-7	-	TGCGCCGGACCTCCGGGAGGAGGATCCTACGAGCAGTACTTC	CAGPPGGGSYEQYF
TRBV6-1	TRBD2	TRBJ2-2	once	TGTGCCAGCAGTGTTTTAGCGGGAGTAGGGACCGGGGAGCTGTTTTTT	CASSVLAGVGTGELFF
TRBV5-1	-	TRBJ1-1	-	TGCGCCAGCAGCGGGGGGGGCTATGCCTACGCTTTCTTT	CASSGGGYAYAFF
TRBV5-1	-	TRBJ2-3	-	TGCGCCAGCAGCCGGGGGTTGGGCACAGATACGCAGTATTTT	CASSRGLGTDTQYF
TRBV7-2	-	TRBJ2-3	-	TGTGCCAGCAGCTCCTTCACAGATACGCAGTATTTT	CASSSFTDTQYF
TRBV2	-	TRBJ2-5	-	TGTGCCAGCAGAACTAGTTCCGAGACCCAGTACTTC	CASRTSSETQYF
TRBV7-8	TRBD1	TRBJ2-7	-	TGTGCCAGCAGTGAGACAGGGGGGCCCTACGAGCAGTACTTC	CASSETGGPYEQYF
TRBV20-1	TRBD1	TRBJ2-7	-	TGCAGTGCGAGTAGCCGGGACAGGGGCTACGAGCAGTACTTC	CSASSRDRGYEQYF
TRBV9	-	TRBJ1-2	-	TGTGCCAGCACCCTGGGAGTGGACTATGGCTACACCTTC	CASTLGVDYGYTF
TRBV5-6	TRBD1	TRBJ2-2	once	TGTGCCAGCAGCTCCTTGGAGACAGGGAATGGGTTGGGGACCGGGGAGCTGTTTTTT	CASSSLETGNGLGTGELFF
TRBV6-1	-	TRBJ2-3	-	TGTGCCAGCACTCCTCGAAGCGCAGGCACAGATACGCAGTATTTT	CASTPRSAGTDTQYF
TRBV11-2	TRBD2	TRBJ2-3	-	TGTGCCAGCAGCTTAGGGACTAGCGGGAGGGTTCCGCAGTATTTT	CASSLGTSGRVPQYF
TRBV5-8	-	TRBJ1-1	-	TGTGCCAGCAGCTTTGGGGCTAGGGCTGAAGCTTTCTTT	CASSFGARAEAFF
TRBV2	TRBD2	TRBJ2-3	-	TGTGCCAGCAGTGGGAGGACTAGCGGGATACGGACAGATACGCAGTATTTT	CASSGRTSGIRTDTQYF